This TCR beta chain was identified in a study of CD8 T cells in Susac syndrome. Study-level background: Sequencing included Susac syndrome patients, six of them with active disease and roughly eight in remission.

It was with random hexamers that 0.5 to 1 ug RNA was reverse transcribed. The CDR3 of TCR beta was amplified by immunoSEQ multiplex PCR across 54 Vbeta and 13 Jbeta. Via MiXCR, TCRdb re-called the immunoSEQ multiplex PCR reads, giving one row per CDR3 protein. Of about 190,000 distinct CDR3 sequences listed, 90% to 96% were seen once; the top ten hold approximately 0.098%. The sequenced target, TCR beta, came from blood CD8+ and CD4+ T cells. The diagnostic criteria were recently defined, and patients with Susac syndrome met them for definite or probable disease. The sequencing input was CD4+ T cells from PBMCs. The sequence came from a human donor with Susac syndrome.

The CDR3 DNA follows: TGCGCCAGCACCCCCTCGGGGGCGTCGTACAATGAGCAGTTCTTC. Translated: CASTPSGASYNEQFF. The J gene is TRBJ2-1, the V gene TRBV5-1; possibly TRBD1 or TRBD2 for D (6 bases each). There are 15 residues in the CDR3. V was clipped by 6 bases and J by 4 bases, with 17 bases between them. Germline assignment: CDR1 SGHRS and CDR2 YFSETQ.